The rows below give T cell receptor beta chains drawn from one sample of a study of cytomegalovirus exposure and HLA in healthy donors. Repertoires were generated with immunoSEQ multiplex PCR, while TCRdb's copy carries only in-frame clones and drops some. The table lists approximately 210,000 clones, 79% of them singletons. Sequenced material: PBMCs. The receptor set was obtained from a woman aged 45-65 years in good health and CMV-seronegative. Each CDR3 is given with its conserved first and last residue. D genes are given only for firm matches. Clone size, where shown, is once, few, many, or a class for clones that have expanded.

V	size	D	J	DNA	CDR3
TRBV5-5	-	TRBD2	TRBJ2-2	TGTGCCAGCAGTTGGAGCGGGGGACCTAACACCGGGGAGCTGTTTTTT	CASSWSGGPNTGELFF
TRBV9	-	TRBD1	TRBJ1-2	TGTGCCAGCAGTCCAGGGGGGACAGGGCGGAACTATGGCTACACCTTC	CASSPGGTGRNYGYTF
TRBV7-2	-	-	TRBJ2-7	TGTGCCAGCAGCTTTCCAGGGCCGAACGAGCAGTACTTC	CASSFPGPNEQYF
TRBV4-3	-	TRBD2	TRBJ2-1	TGCGCCAGCAGCCAACTCCTAGCGGGGGGGCTAAGAGAGCAGTTCTTC	CASSQLLAGGLREQFF
TRBV4-3	-	TRBD1	TRBJ2-7	TGCGCCAGCAGCCAAGAGGGACAGGGGAACGAGCAGTACTTC	CASSQEGQGNEQYF
TRBV5-1	few	TRBD1	TRBJ1-2	TGCGCCAGCAGCGAAGACAGGGCTAACTATGGCTACACCTTC	CASSEDRANYGYTF
TRBV18	-	-	TRBJ1-1	TGTGCCAGCTCACGCCCCGGGACAAACTTCCAGAACACTGAAGCTTTCTTT	CASSRPGTNFQNTEAFF
TRBV29-1	-	TRBD2	TRBJ2-5	TGCAGCGTTGATAAGGGAGGGAGCGAGACCCAGTACTTC	CSVDKGGSETQYF
TRBV9	-	TRBD1	TRBJ1-2	TGTGCCAGCAGCGTAGGGGGGACAGACAACTATGGCTACACCTTC	CASSVGGTDNYGYTF
TRBV9	-	-	TRBJ1-5	TGTGCCAGCAGCGTAGGGGAGGGCCCCAATCAGCCCCAGCATTTT	CASSVGEGPNQPQHF
TRBV15	-	-	TRBJ1-2	TGTGCCACCAGCCTCGCCAGGGAAGGCTACACCTTC	CATSLAREGYTF
TRBV5-1	-	TRBD2	TRBJ2-7	TGCGCCAGCAGCTGGGGGGGGGTGTCCCACGAGCAGTACTTC	CASSWGGVSHEQYF
TRBV11-1	once	-	TRBJ2-5	TGTGCCAGCAGGTTACGGACAGGAGGGGAGACCCAGTACTTC	CASRLRTGGETQYF
TRBV2	-	-	TRBJ1-2	TGTGCCAGCTACAGGGTTAACTATGGCTACACCTTC	CASYRVNYGYTF
TRBV5-1	-	-	TRBJ1-1	TGCGCCAGCAGCCTGCCGCGTGGAGGGATGAACACTGAAGCTTTCTTT	CASSLPRGGMNTEAFF
TRBV2	-	-	TRBJ2-5	TGTGCCAGCAGGAGGGAGTTGTTGGCCGCAGAGACCCAGTACTTC	CASRRELLAAETQYF
TRBV5-1	-	TRBD2	TRBJ2-7	TGCGCCAGCAGCCCGCGGACTAGCGGTACCTACGAGCAGTACTTC	CASSPRTSGTYEQYF
TRBV27	-	TRBD1	TRBJ2-7	TGTGCCAGCAGCCGAGGGACAGCCTACGAGCAGTACTTC	CASSRGTAYEQYF
TRBV5-1	few	TRBD1	TRBJ2-5	TGCGCCAGCAGCTTCGGGACAGGGGGCGTAAATCTTCAAGAGACCCAGTACTTC	CASSFGTGGVNLQETQYF
TRBV7-2	-	-	TRBJ2-7	TGTGCCAGCAGTCAACTCCCCGGGGTCTCCTACGAGCAGTACTTC	CASSQLPGVSYEQYF
TRBV2	-	-	TRBJ1-1	TGTGCCAAGGGGGGGCCAACTGAAGCTTTCTTT	CAKGGPTEAFF
TRBV19	-	TRBD2	TRBJ2-7	TGTGCCAGTAGTATAGGTCGGAGCGGGAGCCACTCCTACGAGCAGTACTTC	CASSIGRSGSHSYEQYF
TRBV5-4	-	TRBD2	TRBJ2-5	TGTGCCAGCAGCACCGGGACTAGCGGGAGGGCCGGAGAGACCCAGTACTTC	CASSTGTSGRAGETQYF
TRBV7-2	once	TRBD1	TRBJ1-4	TGTGCCAGCAGCTCCCGACAGGGAATAAATGAAAAACTGTTTTTT	CASSSRQGINEKLFF
TRBV19	-	TRBD2	TRBJ2-5	TGTGCCAGTAGTACTAGCGGGAGGTCCGAGACCCAGTACTTC	CASSTSGRSETQYF
TRBV19	-	TRBD1	TRBJ2-7	TGTGCCAGTACCCCGGGACAGTCCTACGAGCAGTACTTC	CASTPGQSYEQYF
TRBV18	-	-	TRBJ2-2	TGTGCCAGCTCACCACCGGGCGCGAACACCGGGGAGCTGTTTTTT	CASSPPGANTGELFF
TRBV7-8	few	-	TRBJ1-2	TGTGCCAGCAGCCCCTCTAAAGATGGCTACACCTTC	CASSPSKDGYTF
TRBV7-8	-	TRBD2	TRBJ2-1	TGTGCCAGCAGCCCCCGCGGGGGGGGGAAACCACCGGGTGAGCAGTTCTTC	CASSPRGGGKPPGEQFF
TRBV28	-	-	TRBJ2-1	TGTGCCAGCAGTGGGCCTATCGCCTACAATGAGCAGTTCTTC	CASSGPIAYNEQFF
TRBV6-5	-	TRBD1	TRBJ1-1	TGTGCCAGCAGTTTGACAGGGGTACCGAACACTGAAGCTTTCTTT	CASSLTGVPNTEAFF
TRBV6-6	-	TRBD1	TRBJ1-5	TGTGCCACGCGTACCAGGGGGAACAGCAATCAGCCCCAGCATTTT	CATRTRGNSNQPQHF
TRBV7-8	-	TRBD2	TRBJ2-3	TGTGCCAGCAGCTCCGGGACTAACACAGATACGCAGTATTTT	CASSSGTNTDTQYF
TRBV7-9	-	TRBD2	TRBJ2-1	TGTGCCAGCAGCTTGTGGATAGCGGGCAACAATGAGCAGTTCTTC	CASSLWIAGNNEQFF
TRBV19	-	TRBD1	TRBJ1-2	TGTGCCAGTAGTATGGGAGGACAGGGAAACTATGGCTACACCTTC	CASSMGGQGNYGYTF
TRBV27	-	-	TRBJ2-1	TGTGCCAGCAGTCCTCTACTAGCACGCAATGAGCAGTTCTTC	CASSPLLARNEQFF
TRBV19	-	-	TRBJ1-1	TGTGCCAGTAGTACCCAGACTACACCGTTGAACACTGAAGCTTTCTTT	CASSTQTTPLNTEAFF
TRBV7-2	-	TRBD1	TRBJ1-5	TGTGCCAGCAGCCGGGACAGGGGCAATCAGCCCCAGCATTTT	CASSRDRGNQPQHF
TRBV2	many	-	TRBJ2-1	TGTGCCAGCAGTGTGTACACTCGACGCCTTCGGGGGAATGAGCAGTTCTTC	CASSVYTRRLRGNEQFF
TRBV18	-	-	TRBJ1-4	TGTGCCAGCTCGCGGCGGACAACTAATGAAAAACTGTTTTTT	CASSRRTTNEKLFF
TRBV28	-	TRBD2	TRBJ2-1	TGTGCCAGCAGTCCGTTACCCCCGCCGGGAGGAGACAATGAGCAGTTCTTC	CASSPLPPPGGDNEQFF
TRBV5-1	few	TRBD2	TRBJ2-3	TGCGCCAGCAGCGCACTAGCGGGGGGAACAGATACGCAGTATTTT	CASSALAGGTDTQYF
TRBV21-1	-	-	TRBJ2-4	TGTGCCAGCAGCGCCCAGGGAGCCAAAAACATTCAGTACTTC	CASSAQGAKNIQYF
TRBV25-1	-	-	TRBJ1-1	TGTGCCAGCTCCCTGGGGGACATAAACACTGAAGCTTTCTTT	CASSLGDINTEAFF
TRBV25-1	-	-	TRBJ1-1	TGTGCCAGCAGTGAGCCAGACAGGCGCGCTGAAGCTTTCTTT	CASSEPDRRAEAFF
TRBV11-2	-	-	TRBJ1-2	TGTGCCAGCAGCTTAAAGGGTCCAGGGGCTAACTATGGCTACACCTTC	CASSLKGPGANYGYTF
TRBV11-3	-	-	TRBJ1-4	TGTGCCAGCAGCTCAGGGCCTAATGAAAAACTGTTTTTT	CASSSGPNEKLFF
TRBV25-1	-	-	TRBJ1-1	TGTGCCAGCAGTGACCCCCTTGAAGCTTTCTTT	CASSDPLEAFF
TRBV15	-	-	TRBJ1-1	TGTGCCACCAGCAGAGTTCCAGGGTCTATGAACACTGAAGCTTTCTTT	CATSRVPGSMNTEAFF
TRBV7-3	-	TRBD1	TRBJ2-3	TGTGCCAGCAGCTTAGTCAGGGGGCGATCAGATACGCAGTATTTT	CASSLVRGRSDTQYF
TRBV5-1	-	TRBD1	TRBJ1-6	TGCGCCAGCAGCCTATATGCAGGGGGCCGCGAACCTGATTCACCCCTCCACTTT	CASSLYAGGREPDSPLHF
TRBV5-8	-	-	TRBJ2-4	TGTGCCAGCAGCTTGGTAGTAAACATTCAGTACTTC	CASSLVVNIQYF
TRBV27	once	-	TRBJ1-6	TGTGCCAGCAGTTTATCGAGGTGGAACAGGGCGAATTCACCCCTCCACTTT	CASSLSRWNRANSPLHF
TRBV6-5	once	-	TRBJ1-5	TGTGCCAGCAGTTATGGGCGCAATCAGCCCCAGCATTTT	CASSYGRNQPQHF
TRBV2	few	TRBD1	TRBJ2-1	TGTGCCAGCAGTGAGATCCGGGGACAGATATACAATGAGCAGTTCTTC	CASSEIRGQIYNEQFF